The next 23 T cell receptor beta chains were all read from a single sample in a study of CD4 and CD8 cells across lung adenocarcinoma regions. One entry per CDR3 protein results from TCRdb running MiXCR on the PCR reads. The sample carries about 4,800 distinct CDR3 sequences, about 45% recorded once. Sequenced material: CD4+ T cells from the margin of a lung tumor. These receptors all stem from a female donor with lung adenocarcinoma. The CD4 and CD8 labels of this study may be unreliable.

V gene TRBV7-8 combines with J gene TRBJ1-1, with TRBD1 as a possible D gene (5 bases). CDR3 length: 15 amino acids. V shed 5 bases and J shed 1 base, with 14 bases lying between them. Germline V lookup: CDR1 SGHVS, CDR2 FQNEAQ. CDR3 sequence reads: CASSPLDSQNTEAFF. CDR3 bases: TGTGCCAGCAGCCCCCTCGACAGCCAGAACACTGAAGCTTTCTTT.

This clonotype ranks as large (0.1 to 1%). V gene TRBV27 combines with J gene TRBJ2-1; a weak D match, TRBD2 (5 bases). The DNA end lines up better with TRBJ2-7; the J call may be wrong. CDR1 and CDR2 (germline): MNHEY, SMNVEV (reference sequence). The CDR3 is 14 amino acids. CDR3 bases: TGTGCCAGCAGTTTAGGAGGCACCCTCTACGAGCAGTACTTC. This codes for CASSLGGTLYEQYF.

The CDR3 DNA is TGTGCCAGCAGCTTCCGGGAGGCCCAGTACTTC. Its protein product is CASSFREAQYF. The chain uses TRBV11-3 and TRBJ2-5; 7 nucleotides align to TRBD2. This CDR3 comprises 11 residues. CDR1 and CDR2 (germline): SGHNT, YENEEA. V was clipped by 3 bases and J by 9 bases; unmatched bases: 1.

The sample holds a few counts of this clonotype. The chain recombines TRBV27 with TRBJ2-1; 8 positions agree with TRBD2. V shed 6 bases, J shed 0 bases, and the junction held 4 bases outside the gene matches. Germline V lookup: CDR1 MNHEY, CDR2 SMNVEV (reference sequence). CDR3 size: 15 residues. The CDR3 sequence is CASRPLAVSYNEQFF. CDR3 coding DNA: TGTGCCAGCAGACCACTAGCGGTCTCCTACAATGAGCAGTTCTTC.

The rearrangement links TRBV6-1 to TRBJ2-1, with D unresolved. This CDR3 spans 13 amino acids. Germline V gene data show CDR1 as MNHNS and CDR2 as SASEGT. The V gene lost 6 bases and the J gene lost 5 bases, with 11 bases spanning the gap. The CDR3 DNA sequence: TGTGCCAGCAGAATACTTGCCCACAATGAGCAGTTCTTC. This codes for CASRILAHNEQFF.

This clonotype is classed as medium-sized. This sequence joins TRBV6-5 and TRBJ2-3; 7 positions match TRBD2. Germline assignment: CDR1 MNHEY and CDR2 SVGAGI. The CDR3 sequence is 15 residues long. V gave up 4 bases and J gave up 6 bases; unmatched junction bases: 10. CDR3 in DNA: TGTGCCAGCAGTTCCCCACAGCGGGGTTGGGATACGCAGTATTTT. This encodes CASSSPQRGWDTQYF.

This chain links TRBV6-1 with TRBJ2-5; D not certain. The CDR3 loop spans 17 amino acids. The V gene lost 6 bases and the J gene lost 11 bases, with 31 bases spanning the gap. CDR1 is MNHNS and CDR2 is SASEGT in the germline V gene. CDR3 DNA: TGTGCCAGCAGCCGCGCAATATCATCGGTAGGAGTCAATGAGCAGTACTTC. Residues: CASSRAISSVGVNEQYF.

The table lists this clonotype with a count of one. This chain links TRBV6-1 with TRBJ1-2, with 9 bases aligning to TRBD1. Per germline, CDR1 MNHNS and CDR2 SASEGT. V gave up 7 bases and J gave up 3 bases; unmatched junction bases: 3. The CDR3 is 13 amino acids. The CDR3 reads CASIRDRDYGYTF. CDR3 bases: TGTGCCAGCATAAGGGACAGGGACTATGGCTACACCTTC.

This chain uses TRBV6-2 or TRBV6-3 with TRBJ2-2; 11 bases agree with TRBD1. There are 14 residues in the CDR3. CDR1 and CDR2 from the germline V gene are MNHEY and SVGEGT. V trimming: 5 bases; J trimming: 9 bases; junction bases outside the gene matches: 5. The CDR3 sequence is CASSDGQGARELFF. DNA for the CDR3: TGTGCCAGCAGTGATGGACAGGGGGCCCGGGAGCTGTTTTTT.

This CDR3 is CASSLGSPIYEQYF. CDR3 bases: TGCGCCAGCAGCTTGGGGTCCCCCATCTACGAGCAGTACTTC. The V gene is TRBV5-1, the J gene TRBJ2-3; D not resolved. The DNA matches TRBJ2-7 better at its end, which makes the J call doubtful. Germline CDR1 and CDR2: SGHRS and YFSETQ. The CDR3 runs 14 residues.

This clonotype showed up just a few times. V is TRBV6-1 and J is TRBJ1-1; the D gene is possibly TRBD1 (5 bases). V lost 3 bases and J lost 10, with 21 bases in between. The germline CDR1 and CDR2 sequences are MNHNS and SASEGT. This CDR3 is built from 15 residues. DNA for the CDR3: TGTGCCAGCAGTGATGCCGCTTGGGGCCAGGGTACAGCTTTCTTT. It yields the protein CASSDAAWGQGTAFF.

The chain recombines TRBV6-4 with TRBJ2-2; TRBD2 matches 8 bases. V was pared by 6 bases and J by 7 bases, with 10 bases of the junction left unmatched. This CDR3 has 15 residues. The germline CDR1 and CDR2 sequences are MRHNA and SNTAGT. The CDR3 bases are TGTGCCAGCAGCGCTATAGCGGGATTCGGCGGGGAGCTGTTTTTT. Translating gives CASSAIAGFGGELFF.

This clonotype counts as medium-sized. J is TRBJ2-3 and V is TRBV11-3; D gene unclear. Germline V lookup: CDR1 SGHNT, CDR2 YENEEA. The V and J ends lost 5 bases and 4 bases respectively, with 22 bases between them. The CDR3 length is 17 residues. CDR3 protein: CASSPWVLDSRPDTQYF. In nucleotides, the CDR3 is TGTGCCAGCAGCCCCTGGGTCTTAGACTCCAGACCAGATACGCAGTATTTT.

This clonotype showed up just once. V and J are TRBV6-1 and TRBJ2-3; D unclear. V dropped 6 bases and J dropped 0 bases, with 16 bases sitting between them. The CDR3 is 16 residues long. Germline V gives CDR1 MNHNS, CDR2 SASEGT. The CDR3 protein is CASRSLQAVSTDTQYF. Written as DNA, the CDR3 is TGTGCCAGCAGGTCGCTCCAGGCTGTGAGCACAGATACGCAGTATTTT.

This clonotype qualifies as medium-sized. The gene calls are TRBV6-1 and TRBJ2-1; D gene unclear. Judging by the DNA end, TRBJ2-5 fits better; the J call may be wrong. The CDR3 extends over 16 amino acids. CDR1 is MNHNS, CDR2 SASEGT, per germline. This CDR3 reads CASSEALRFQIETQYF. The DNA of the CDR3 is TGTGCCAGCAGTGAAGCGCTGAGGTTCCAAATAGAGACCCAGTACTTC.

Sample share makes this clonotype large. The CDR3 reads CASTPGRESRETQYF. CDR3 in DNA: TGTGCCAGCACCCCAGGGCGGGAGTCTCGTGAGACCCAGTACTTC. The chain employs TRBV6-1 and TRBJ2-5; 7 nucleotides line up with TRBD2. Per the germline V gene, CDR1 is MNHNS and CDR2 is SASEGT. The CDR3 contains 15 residues. The V segment lost 7 bases and the J segment 5 bases; nucleotides outside the gene matches: 13.

This clonotype was counted only a few times. V usage is TRBV5-1 and J usage is TRBJ2-1; 7 bases fit TRBD1. The end of the DNA is better explained by TRBJ2-5, so the J call may be wrong. The CDR3 loop spans 15 amino acids. Germline loops: CDR1 SGHRS, CDR2 YFSETQ. CDR3 protein: CASSPRQGAQETQYF. DNA of the CDR3: TGCGCCAGCAGCCCAAGACAGGGAGCCCAAGAGACCCAGTACTTC.

Within the sample, this clonotype is medium-sized (0.01 to 0.1%). The chain links TRBV11-2 to TRBJ2-1; 10 nucleotides line up with TRBD1. Germline V gene lookup returns CDR1 SGHAT and CDR2 FQNNGV. The trim removed 5 bases at V and 7 bases at J, leaving 8 bases unmatched. This CDR3 spans 15 amino acids. The CDR3 is CASSRQGAGWNEQFF. CDR3 nucleotide sequence: TGTGCCAGCAGCCGACAGGGGGCGGGTTGGAATGAGCAGTTCTTC.

In its sample, this clonotype is large. The genes are TRBV6-1 and TRBJ2-1, with TRBD1 matching over 9 bases. V lost 8 bases to trimming and J lost 7 bases; unmatched junction nucleotides: 15. The CDR3 extends over 16 amino acids. Germline CDR1 and CDR2: MNHNS and SASEGT. The CDR3: CASRSAGTGILNEQFF. CDR3 nucleotides: TGTGCCAGCCGATCTGCCGGGACAGGGATCCTAAATGAGCAGTTCTTC.

By proportion, this clonotype is medium-sized. This chain uses TRBV27 with TRBJ2-1, with 9 nucleotides matching TRBD2. Matching the DNA end better, TRBJ2-7 makes the J call doubtful. The CDR3 totals 16 residues. Germline assignment: CDR1 MNHEY and CDR2 SMNVEV (reference sequence). The CDR3 nucleotides are TGTGCCAGCAGTAGGGGCGGGGGGGCCTCCTCCTACGAGCAGTACTTC. Its protein product is CASSRGGGASSYEQYF.

The table lists this clonotype with a few counts. A clone one base away is much larger, so this may be a read error. V and J are TRBV27 and TRBJ2-5, with D perhaps assigned TRBD1 or TRBD2 (5 bases each). The CDR3 contains 13 residues. V lost 5 bases to trimming and J lost 11 bases, with 18 bases between them. The germline V gene encodes CDR1 MNHEY and CDR2 SMNVEV (reference sequence). CDR3 protein: CASSLGAYNEQYF. Written as DNA, the CDR3 is TGTGCCAGCAGTCTCGGGGCGTACAATGAGCAGTACTTC.

The J gene is TRBJ2-3, the V gene TRBV3-1; 8 bases are shared with TRBD1. Germline assignment: CDR1 LGHDT and CDR2 YNNKEL (reference sequence). With V trimmed by 2 bases and J by 8 bases, 12 bases remained unmatched. CDR3 length: 16 amino acids. The CDR3 loop reads CASSQQTGAYLGTQYF. DNA for the CDR3: TGTGCCAGCAGCCAACAGACAGGGGCTTACTTAGGTACGCAGTATTTT.

The V and J genes are TRBV12-3 or TRBV12-4 and TRBJ1-2, with D tentatively TRBD1 (6 bases). The CDR3 has 13 residues. Trimming shortened V by 5 bases and J by 7 bases, and 14 bases separated the two germline ends. CDR3 nucleotides: TGTGCCAGCAGTGTAACAGGGTTCGCTGGCTACACCTTC. Its protein is CASSVTGFAGYTF.